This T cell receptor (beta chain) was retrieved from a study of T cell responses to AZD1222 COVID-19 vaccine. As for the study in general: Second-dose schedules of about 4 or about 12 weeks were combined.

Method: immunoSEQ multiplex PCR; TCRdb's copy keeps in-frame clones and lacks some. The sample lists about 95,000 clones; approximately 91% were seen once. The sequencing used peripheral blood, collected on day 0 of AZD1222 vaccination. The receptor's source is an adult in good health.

The CDR3 DNA sequence: TGTGCCAGCAGCCGGACCTATTCTTCGACGGGGGGAGAGACCCAGTACTTC. Translating gives CASSRTYSSTGGETQYF. The chain employs TRBV3-1 (or the pseudogene TRBV3-2) and TRBJ2-5; 7 bases match TRBD2. Trimming took 4 bases from V and 4 from J; bases not matched to a gene: 15. The germline V gene has CDR1 LGHDT and CDR2 YNNKEL (reference sequence). This CDR3 region has 17 residues.